Given below is one T cell receptor beta chain in context. What it recognizes is unknown. These data originate in a study of graft-versus-host responses after intestinal transplantation. Clones were read by immunoSEQ multiplex PCR, and TCRdb kept only the in-frame ones, dropping some. The profile shows 80,000 to 90,000 clones, 90% of them singletons. Study-wide results and caveats: Maximum circulating GvH clone levels tracked with early post-transplant HvG decreases.

This CDR3 is built from 14 residues. V was clipped by 6 bases and J by 2 bases, with 12 bases between them. Germline assignment: CDR1 MNHEY and CDR2 SVGAGI. V is TRBV6-5 and J is TRBJ2-3; weak D call: TRBD2 (6 bases). The starting material was unstimulated CD4+ T cells sorted from spleen or lymph node cells, obtained before intestinal transplant. The receptor was isolated from a human donor who received an intestinal transplant. CDR3 sequence (DNA): TGTGCCAGCAGCTTAGCGGAGCCCACAGATACGCAGTATTTT. This gives the protein CASSLAEPTDTQYF.